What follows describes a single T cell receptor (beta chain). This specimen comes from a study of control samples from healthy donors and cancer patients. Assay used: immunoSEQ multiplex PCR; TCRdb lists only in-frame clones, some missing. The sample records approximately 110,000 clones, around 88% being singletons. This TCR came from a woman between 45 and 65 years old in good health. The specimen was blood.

The CDR3 sequence: CASSLRSGGPYEQYF. The CDR3 DNA follows: TGCGCCAGCAGCTTGCGGTCGGGGGGGCCCTACGAGCAGTACTTC. The rearrangement uses TRBV5-1 and TRBJ2-7; TRBD2 aligns across 8 bases. J gave up 2 bases and V 1 base, and 5 bases lay outside the gene matches. Germline V CDR1 and CDR2: SGHRS, YFSETQ. The CDR3 has 15 residues.